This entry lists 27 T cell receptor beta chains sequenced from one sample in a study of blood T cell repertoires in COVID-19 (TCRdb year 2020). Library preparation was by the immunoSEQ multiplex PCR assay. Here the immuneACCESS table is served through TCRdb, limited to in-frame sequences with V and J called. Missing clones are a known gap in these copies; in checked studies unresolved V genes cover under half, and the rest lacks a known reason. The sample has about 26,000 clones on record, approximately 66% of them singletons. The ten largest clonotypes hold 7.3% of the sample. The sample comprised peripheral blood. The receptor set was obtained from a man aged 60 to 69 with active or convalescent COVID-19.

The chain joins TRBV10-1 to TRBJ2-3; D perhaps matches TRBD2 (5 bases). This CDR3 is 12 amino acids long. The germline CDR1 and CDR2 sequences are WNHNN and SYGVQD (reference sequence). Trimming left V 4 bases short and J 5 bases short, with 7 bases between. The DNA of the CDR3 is TGCGCCAGCAGTGTTGCGGGAGATACGCAGTATTTT. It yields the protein CASSVAGDTQYF.

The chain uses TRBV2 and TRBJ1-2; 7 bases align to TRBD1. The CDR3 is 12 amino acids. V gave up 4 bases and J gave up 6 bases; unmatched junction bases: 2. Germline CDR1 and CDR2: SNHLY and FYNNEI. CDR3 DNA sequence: TGTGCCAGCAGTGGGGACAGTAATGGCTACACCTTC. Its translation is CASSGDSNGYTF.

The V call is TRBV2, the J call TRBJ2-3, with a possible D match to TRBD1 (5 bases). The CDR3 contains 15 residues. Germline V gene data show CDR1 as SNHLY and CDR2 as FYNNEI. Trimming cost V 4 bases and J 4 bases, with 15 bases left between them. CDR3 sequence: CASSVRQGKADTQYF. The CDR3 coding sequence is TGTGCCAGCAGTGTTAGGCAGGGTAAGGCAGATACGCAGTATTTT.

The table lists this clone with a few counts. CDR3 DNA: TGTGCCAGTAGTTTCCCCCTGTATAGCGGGAGTGGCAGGGATGAGCAGTTCTTC. It specifies CASSFPLYSGSGRDEQFF. V usage is TRBV19 and J usage is TRBJ2-1; the match to TRBD2 covers 9 bases. This CDR3 has 18 amino acids. V lost 5 bases, J lost 8 bases, and 19 bases stayed unmatched. Germline loops: CDR1 LNHDA, CDR2 SQIVND (reference sequence).

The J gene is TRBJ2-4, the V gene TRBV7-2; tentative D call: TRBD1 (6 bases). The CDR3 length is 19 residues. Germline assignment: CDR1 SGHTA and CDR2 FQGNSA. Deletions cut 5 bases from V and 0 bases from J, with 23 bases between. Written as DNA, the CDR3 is TGTGCCAGCAGCATAACGACGGGACAACAAACAATAGCCAAAAACATTCAGTACTTC. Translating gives CASSITTGQQTIAKNIQYF.

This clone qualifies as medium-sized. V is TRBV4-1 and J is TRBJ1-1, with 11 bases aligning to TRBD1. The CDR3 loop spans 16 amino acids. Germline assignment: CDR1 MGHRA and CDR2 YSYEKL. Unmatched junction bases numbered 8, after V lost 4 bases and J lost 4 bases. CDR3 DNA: TGCGCCAGCAGCCGGGACAGGGGGGTTAAGGGCACTGAAGCTTTCTTT. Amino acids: CASSRDRGVKGTEAFF.

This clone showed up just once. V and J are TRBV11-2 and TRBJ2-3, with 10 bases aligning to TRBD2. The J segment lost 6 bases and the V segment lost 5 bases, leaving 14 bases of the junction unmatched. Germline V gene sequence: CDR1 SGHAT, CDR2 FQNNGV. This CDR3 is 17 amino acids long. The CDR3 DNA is TGTGCCAGCAGCCCTCGGACTAAGCGGGGGGGCGGGGATACGCAGTATTTT. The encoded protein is CASSPRTKRGGGDTQYF.

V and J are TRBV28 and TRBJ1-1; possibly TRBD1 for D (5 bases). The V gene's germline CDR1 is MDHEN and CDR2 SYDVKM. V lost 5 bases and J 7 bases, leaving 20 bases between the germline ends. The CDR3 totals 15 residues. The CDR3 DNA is TGTGCCAGCAGTGACACAGTTGGGGGGAGGGTTGAAGCTTTCTTT. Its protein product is CASSDTVGGRVEAFF.

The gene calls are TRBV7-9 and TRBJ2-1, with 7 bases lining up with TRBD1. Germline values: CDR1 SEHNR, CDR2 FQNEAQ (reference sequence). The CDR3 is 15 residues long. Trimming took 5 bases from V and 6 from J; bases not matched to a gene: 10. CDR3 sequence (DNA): TGTGCCAGCAGCGGTACGAAGGGACAGATCAATGAGCAGTTCTTC. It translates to CASSGTKGQINEQFF.

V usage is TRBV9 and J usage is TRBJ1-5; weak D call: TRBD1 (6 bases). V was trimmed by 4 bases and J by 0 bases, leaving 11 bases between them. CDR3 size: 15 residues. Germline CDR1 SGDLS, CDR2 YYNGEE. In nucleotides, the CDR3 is TGTGCCAGCAGCCTGACAGGAGATAGCAATCAGCCCCAGCATTTT. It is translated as CASSLTGDSNQPQHF.

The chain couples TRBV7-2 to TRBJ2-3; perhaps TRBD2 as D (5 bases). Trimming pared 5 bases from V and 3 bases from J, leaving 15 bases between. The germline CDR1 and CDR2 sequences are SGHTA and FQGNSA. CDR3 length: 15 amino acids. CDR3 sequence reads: CASSPVEGRTDTQYF. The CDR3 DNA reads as TGTGCCAGCAGCCCCGTTGAGGGAAGGACAGATACGCAGTATTTT.

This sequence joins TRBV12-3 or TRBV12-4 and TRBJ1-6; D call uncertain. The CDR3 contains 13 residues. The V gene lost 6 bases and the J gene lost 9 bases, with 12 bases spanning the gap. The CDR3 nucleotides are TGTGCCAGCAGCTTGGACTCGGTTTCACCCCTCCACTTT. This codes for CASSLDSVSPLHF.

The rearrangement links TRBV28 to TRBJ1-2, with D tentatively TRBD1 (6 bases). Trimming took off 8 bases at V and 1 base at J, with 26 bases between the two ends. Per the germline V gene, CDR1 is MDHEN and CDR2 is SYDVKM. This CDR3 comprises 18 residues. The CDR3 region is CASLKIRFTGWSNYGYTF. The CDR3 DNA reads TGTGCCAGCTTAAAAATCCGATTTACAGGGTGGAGTAACTATGGCTACACCTTC.

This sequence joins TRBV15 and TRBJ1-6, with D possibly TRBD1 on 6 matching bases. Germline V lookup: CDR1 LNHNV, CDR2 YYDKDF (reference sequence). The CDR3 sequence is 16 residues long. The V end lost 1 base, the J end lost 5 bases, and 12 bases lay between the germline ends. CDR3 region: CATSRGSTGNNSPLHF. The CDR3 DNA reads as TGTGCCACCAGCAGAGGATCCACAGGGAATAATTCACCCCTCCACTTT. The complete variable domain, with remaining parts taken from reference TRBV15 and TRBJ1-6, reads DAMVIQNPRYQVTQFGKPVTLSCSQTLNHNVMYWYQQKSSQAPKLLFHYYDKDFNNEADTPDNFQSRRPNTSFCFLDIRSPGLGDTAMYLCATSRGSTGNNSPLHFGNGTRLTVT.

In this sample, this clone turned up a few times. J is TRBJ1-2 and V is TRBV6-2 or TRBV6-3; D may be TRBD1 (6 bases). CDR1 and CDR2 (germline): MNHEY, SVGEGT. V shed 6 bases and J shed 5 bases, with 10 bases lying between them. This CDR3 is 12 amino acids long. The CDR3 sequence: CASSQGQYGYTF. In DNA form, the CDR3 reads TGTGCCAGCAGCCAAGGACAGTATGGCTACACCTTC.

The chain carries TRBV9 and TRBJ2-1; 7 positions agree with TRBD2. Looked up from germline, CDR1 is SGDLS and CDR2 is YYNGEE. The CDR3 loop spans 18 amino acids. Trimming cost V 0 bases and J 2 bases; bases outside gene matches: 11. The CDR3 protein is CASSVANLGGLPYNEQFF. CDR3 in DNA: TGTGCCAGCAGCGTAGCTAACTTGGGAGGGCTCCCCTACAATGAGCAGTTCTTC.

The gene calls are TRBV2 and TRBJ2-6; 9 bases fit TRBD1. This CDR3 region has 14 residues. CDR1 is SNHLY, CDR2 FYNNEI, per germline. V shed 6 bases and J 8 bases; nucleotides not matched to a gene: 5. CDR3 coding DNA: TGTGCCAGCAGGCGGACAGGGGAAACCAACGTCCTGACTTTC. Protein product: CASRRTGETNVLTF. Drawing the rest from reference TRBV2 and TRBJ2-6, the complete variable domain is EPEVTQTPSHQVTQMGQEVILRCVPISNHLYFYWYRQILGQKVEFLVSFYNNEISEKSEIFDDQFSVERPDGSNFTLKIRSTKLEDSAMYFCASRRTGETNVLTFGAGSRLTVL.

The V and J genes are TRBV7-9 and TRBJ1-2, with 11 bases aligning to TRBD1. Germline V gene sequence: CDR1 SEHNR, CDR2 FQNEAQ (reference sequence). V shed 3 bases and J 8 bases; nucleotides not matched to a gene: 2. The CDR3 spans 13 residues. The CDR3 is CASSLDRGRGYTF. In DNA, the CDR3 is TGTGCCAGCAGCTTGGACAGGGGGCGAGGCTACACCTTC.

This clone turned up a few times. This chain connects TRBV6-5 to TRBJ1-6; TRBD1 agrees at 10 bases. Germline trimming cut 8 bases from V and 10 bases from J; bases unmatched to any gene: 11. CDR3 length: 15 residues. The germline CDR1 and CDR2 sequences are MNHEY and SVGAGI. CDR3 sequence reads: CASCLFGTGDSPLHF. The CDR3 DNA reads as TGTGCCAGCTGCCTCTTCGGGACAGGGGACTCACCCCTCCACTTT.

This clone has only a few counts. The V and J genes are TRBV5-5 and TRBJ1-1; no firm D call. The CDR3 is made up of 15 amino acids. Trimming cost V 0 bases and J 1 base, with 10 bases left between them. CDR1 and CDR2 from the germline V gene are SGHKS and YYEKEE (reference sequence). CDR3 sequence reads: CASSLGLTGNTEAFF. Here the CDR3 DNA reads TGTGCCAGCAGCTTGGGGTTGACGGGGAACACTGAAGCTTTCTTT.

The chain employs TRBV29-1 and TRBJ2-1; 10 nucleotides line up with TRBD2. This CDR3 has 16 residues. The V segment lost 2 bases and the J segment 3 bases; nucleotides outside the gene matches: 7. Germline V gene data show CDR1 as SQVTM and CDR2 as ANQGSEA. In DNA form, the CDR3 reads TGCAGCGTTGAACCTACCGGGACTAGCGTCTACAATGAGCAGTTCTTC. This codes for CSVEPTGTSVYNEQFF.

The CDR3 reads CASSSGQRNTEAFF. CDR3 nucleotide sequence: TGCGCCAGCAGCTCGGGACAGAGGAACACTGAAGCTTTCTTT. The chain recombines TRBV5-1 with TRBJ1-1; the match to TRBD1 covers 7 bases. The junction had 3 bases not matched to a gene; V was cut back by 3 bases and J by 1 base. This CDR3 has 14 residues. Germline-derived CDR1 and CDR2 are SGHRS and YFSETQ.

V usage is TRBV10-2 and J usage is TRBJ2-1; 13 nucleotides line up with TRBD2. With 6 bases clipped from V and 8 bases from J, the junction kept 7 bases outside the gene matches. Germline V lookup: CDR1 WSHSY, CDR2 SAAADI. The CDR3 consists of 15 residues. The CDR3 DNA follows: TGCGCCAGCAGACTTGGGACTAGCGGGGCGGATGAGCAGTTCTTC. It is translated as CASRLGTSGADEQFF.

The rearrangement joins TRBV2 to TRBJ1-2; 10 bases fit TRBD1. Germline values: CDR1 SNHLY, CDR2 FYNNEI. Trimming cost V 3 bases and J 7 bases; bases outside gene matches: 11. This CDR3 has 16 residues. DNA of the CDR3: TGTGCCAGCAGTGACCCGGGACAGGGGAGTGAGTCTGGCTACACCTTC. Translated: CASSDPGQGSESGYTF.

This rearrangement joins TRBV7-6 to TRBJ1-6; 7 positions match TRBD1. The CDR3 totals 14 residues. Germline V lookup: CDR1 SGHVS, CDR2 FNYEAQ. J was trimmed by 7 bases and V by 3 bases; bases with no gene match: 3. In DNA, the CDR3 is TGTGCCAGCAGCTTGGGACAGAAGAATTCACCCCTCCACTTT. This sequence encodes CASSLGQKNSPLHF.

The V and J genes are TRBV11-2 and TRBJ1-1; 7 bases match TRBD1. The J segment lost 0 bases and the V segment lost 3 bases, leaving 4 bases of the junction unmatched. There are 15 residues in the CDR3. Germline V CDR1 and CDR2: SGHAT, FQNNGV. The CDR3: CASSLLQGMNTEAFF. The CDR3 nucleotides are TGTGCCAGCAGCTTGTTACAGGGGATGAACACTGAAGCTTTCTTT.

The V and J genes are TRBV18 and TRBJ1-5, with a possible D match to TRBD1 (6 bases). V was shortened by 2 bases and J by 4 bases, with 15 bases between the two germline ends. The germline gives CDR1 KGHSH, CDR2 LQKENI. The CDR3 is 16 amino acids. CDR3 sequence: CASSPRTRGGNQPQHF. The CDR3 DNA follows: TGTGCCAGCTCACCAAGAACACGAGGGGGTAATCAGCCCCAGCATTTT.